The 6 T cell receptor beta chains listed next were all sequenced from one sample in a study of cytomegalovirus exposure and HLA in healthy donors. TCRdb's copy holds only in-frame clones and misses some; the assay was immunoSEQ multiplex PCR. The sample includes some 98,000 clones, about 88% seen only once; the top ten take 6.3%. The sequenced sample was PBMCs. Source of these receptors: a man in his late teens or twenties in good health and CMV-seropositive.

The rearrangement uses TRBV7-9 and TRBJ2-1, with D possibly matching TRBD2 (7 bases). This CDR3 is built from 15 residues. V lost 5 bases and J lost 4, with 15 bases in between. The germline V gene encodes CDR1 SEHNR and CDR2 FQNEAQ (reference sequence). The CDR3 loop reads CASSGGEDSYNEQFF. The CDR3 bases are TGTGCCAGCAGCGGGGGGGAGGACAGTTACAATGAGCAGTTCTTC.

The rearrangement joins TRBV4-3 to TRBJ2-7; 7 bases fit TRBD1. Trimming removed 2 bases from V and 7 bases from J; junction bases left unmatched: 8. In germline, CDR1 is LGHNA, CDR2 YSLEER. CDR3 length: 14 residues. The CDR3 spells CASSQSTGPGEQYF. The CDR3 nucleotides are TGCGCCAGCAGCCAATCGACAGGGCCGGGGGAGCAGTACTTC.

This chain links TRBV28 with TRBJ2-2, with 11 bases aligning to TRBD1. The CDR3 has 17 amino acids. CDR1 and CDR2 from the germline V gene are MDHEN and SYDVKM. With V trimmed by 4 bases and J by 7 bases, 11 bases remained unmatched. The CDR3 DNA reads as TGTGCCAGCAGTTCGCAACCCGGGACAGGGGGTAGCGGGGAGCTGTTTTTT. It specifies CASSSQPGTGGSGELFF.

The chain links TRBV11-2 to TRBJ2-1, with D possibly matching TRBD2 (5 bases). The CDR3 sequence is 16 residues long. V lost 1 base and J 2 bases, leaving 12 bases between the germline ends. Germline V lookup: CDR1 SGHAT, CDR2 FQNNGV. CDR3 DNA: TGTGCCAGCAGCTTAGGGCGCCCTAGCCCCTACAATGAGCAGTTCTTC. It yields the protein CASSLGRPSPYNEQFF.

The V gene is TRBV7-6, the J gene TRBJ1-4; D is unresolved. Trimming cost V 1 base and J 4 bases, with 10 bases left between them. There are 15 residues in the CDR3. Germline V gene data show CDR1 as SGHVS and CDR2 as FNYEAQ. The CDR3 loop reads CASSLGHPFNEKLFF. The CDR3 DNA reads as TGTGCCAGCAGCTTAGGGCACCCCTTTAATGAAAAACTGTTTTTT.

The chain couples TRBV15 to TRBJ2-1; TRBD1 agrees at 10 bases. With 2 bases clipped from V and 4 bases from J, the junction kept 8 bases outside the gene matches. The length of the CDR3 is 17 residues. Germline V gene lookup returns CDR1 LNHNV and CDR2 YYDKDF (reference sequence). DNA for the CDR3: TGTGCCACCAGCAGAACCCCCGGGACAGGGGTTTACAATGAGCAGTTCTTC. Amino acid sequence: CATSRTPGTGVYNEQFF.